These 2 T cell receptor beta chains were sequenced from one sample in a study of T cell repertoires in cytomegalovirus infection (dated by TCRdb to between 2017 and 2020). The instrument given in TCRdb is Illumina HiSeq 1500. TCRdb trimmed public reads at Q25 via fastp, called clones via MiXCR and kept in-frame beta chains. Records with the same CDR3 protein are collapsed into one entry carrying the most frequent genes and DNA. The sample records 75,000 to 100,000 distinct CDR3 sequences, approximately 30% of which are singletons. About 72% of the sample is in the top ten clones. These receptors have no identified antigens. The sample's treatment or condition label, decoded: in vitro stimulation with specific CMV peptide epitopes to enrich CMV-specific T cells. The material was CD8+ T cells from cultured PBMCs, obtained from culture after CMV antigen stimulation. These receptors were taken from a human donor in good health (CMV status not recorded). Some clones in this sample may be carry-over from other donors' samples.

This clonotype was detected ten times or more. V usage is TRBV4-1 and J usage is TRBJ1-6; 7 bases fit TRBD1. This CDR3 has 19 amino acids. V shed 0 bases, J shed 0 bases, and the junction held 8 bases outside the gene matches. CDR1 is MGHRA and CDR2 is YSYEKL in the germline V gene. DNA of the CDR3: TGCGCCAGCAGCCAAGATCCTAGGGGGCTCGGCTCCTATAATTCACCCCTCCACTTT. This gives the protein CASSQDPRGLGSYNSPLHF.

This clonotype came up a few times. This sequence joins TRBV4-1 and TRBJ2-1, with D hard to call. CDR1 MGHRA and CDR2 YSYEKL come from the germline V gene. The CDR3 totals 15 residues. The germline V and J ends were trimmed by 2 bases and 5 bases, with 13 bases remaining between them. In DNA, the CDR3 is TGCGCCAGCAGCCAATTCTCCTTGTCGGACAATGAGCAGTTCTTC. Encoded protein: CASSQFSLSDNEQFF.